This is a list of T cell receptor beta chains from one sample in a study of T cell changes during pregnancy in multiple sclerosis. The assay was immunoSEQ multiplex PCR, and TCRdb's table has in-frame clones only and misses some. The sample records 45,000 to 65,000 clones, 85% to 95% being singletons. The material was CD8+ T cells from peripheral blood mononuclear cells, obtained in the third trimester of pregnancy. These receptors were collected from a female donor with multiple sclerosis, enrolled in a pregnancy study. The CDR3 runs from the conserved cysteine through the conserved F or W. A D gene is named only where the DNA matches it firmly. Only some rows state a clone size, as once, few, many or a class for expanded clones.

d_call j_call clone_size v_call cdr3_aa cdr3_nt
TRBD2 TRBJ2-3 . TRBV30 CAWSAISSSGRGDTQYF TGTGCCTGGAGTGCTATAAGCAGTAGCGGGAGAGGAGATACGCAGTATTTT
TRBD2 TRBJ2-1 . TRBV7-2 CASSLGTRIYNEQFF TGTGCCAGCAGCCTCGGGACTAGAATCTACAATGAGCAGTTCTTC
TRBD2 TRBJ2-7 . TRBV13 CASSFGRGYEQYF TGTGCCAGCAGCTTTGGGAGGGGCTACGAGCAGTACTTC
TRBD2 TRBJ2-7 . TRBV4-1 CASSQDVLAENYEQYF TGCGCCAGCAGCCAAGATGTACTAGCGGAGAATTACGAGCAGTACTTC
TRBD1 TRBJ1-3 . TRBV7-9 CASSWANTGAGNTIYF TGTGCCAGCAGCTGGGCGAATACAGGGGCTGGAAACACCATATATTTT
. TRBJ1-2 . TRBV2 CASSEGGDYGYTF TGTGCCAGCAGTGAAGGGGGGGACTATGGCTACACCTTC
TRBD2 TRBJ2-3 . TRBV10-1 CASSGLAGAMGDTQYF TGCGCCAGCAGTGGGCTAGCGGGAGCCATGGGAGATACGCAGTATTTT
TRBD1 TRBJ1-5 . TRBV19 CASSIQGGSNQPQHF TGTGCCAGTAGTATTCAGGGGGGCAGCAATCAGCCCCAGCATTTT
TRBD2 TRBJ2-7 once TRBV27 CASSQLAGLSSYEQYF TGTGCCAGCAGTCAACTAGCGGGCCTTAGCTCCTACGAGCAGTACTTC
. TRBJ1-5 . TRBV28 CASSQTGSNQPQHF TGTGCCAGCAGTCAGACTGGTAGCAATCAGCCCCAGCATTTT
. TRBJ1-4 . TRBV27 CASSLSRANEKLFF TGTGCCAGCAGTTTAAGCAGGGCTAATGAAAAACTGTTTTTT
. TRBJ2-2 . TRBV13 CASSLSRGGGNTGELFF TGTGCCAGCAGCTTGTCCAGGGGAGGGGGAAACACCGGGGAGCTGTTTTTT
. TRBJ1-4 . TRBV6-6 CASSYGVSGLEKLFF TGTGCCAGCAGTTACGGTGTTTCAGGATTGGAAAAACTGTTTTTT
TRBD2 TRBJ2-7 . TRBV10-1 CASSELLAGEQYF TGCGCCAGCAGTGAGTTACTAGCGGGAGAGCAGTACTTC
TRBD1 TRBJ1-5 few TRBV27 CASSPETGGNQPQHF TGTGCCAGCAGTCCGGAGACAGGGGGCAATCAGCCCCAGCATTTT
. TRBJ1-2 . TRBV19 CASSILSDSDYGYTF TGTGCCAGTAGTATTCTTTCGGACAGTGACTATGGCTACACCTTC
TRBD1 TRBJ2-7 . TRBV5-5 CASSLGTGGYEQYF TGTGCCAGCAGCTTGGGGACAGGGGGCTACGAGCAGTACTTC
TRBD1 TRBJ2-5 . TRBV4-1 CASSQVTGGMETQYF TGCGCCAGCAGCCAAGTCACAGGGGGCATGGAGACCCAGTACTTC
TRBD2 TRBJ2-7 . TRBV29-1 CSVLKGLASYEQYF TGCAGCGTCCTCAAAGGACTAGCGAGCTACGAGCAGTACTTC
TRBD1 TRBJ2-7 . TRBV14 CASSQWDSASYEQYF TGTGCCAGCAGCCAATGGGACAGCGCCTCCTACGAGCAGTACTTC
. TRBJ2-3 few TRBV9 CASSVAVGADTQYF TGTGCCAGCAGCGTAGCAGTGGGGGCCGATACGCAGTATTTT
TRBD1 TRBJ1-1 once TRBV5-6 CASSWDRGNTEAFF TGTGCCAGCAGTTGGGACAGGGGGAACACTGAAGCTTTCTTT
. TRBJ2-7 . TRBV27 CASSEQGPYEQYF TGTGCCAGCAGTGAACAGGGACCCTACGAGCAGTACTTC
TRBD2 TRBJ2-7 . TRBV5-6 CASSFLASGRAVYEQYF TGTGCCAGCAGCTTTCTGGCTAGCGGGAGGGCCGTCTACGAGCAGTACTTC
. TRBJ1-1 . TRBV30 CAWRPRWADSFTEAFF TGTGCCTGGAGACCTCGGTGGGCGGACAGCTTCACTGAAGCTTTCTTT
. TRBJ1-2 . TRBV10-3 CAISDPTENYGYTF TGTGCCATCAGTGACCCGACAGAGAACTATGGCTACACCTTC
. TRBJ2-7 once TRBV19 CASSIVPSGEQYF TGTGCCAGTAGTATTGTCCCGTCGGGCGAGCAGTACTTC
. TRBJ2-5 . TRBV27 CASSLLWGHNIQETQYF TGTGCCAGCAGTCTCCTCTGGGGCCACAATATACAAGAGACCCAGTACTTC
. TRBJ1-2 . TRBV19 CASAPGLDSRNYGYTF TGTGCCAGCGCACCGGGACTCGACTCGCGGAACTATGGCTACACCTTC
. TRBJ2-7 . TRBV5-5 CASSLASGEQYF TGTGCCAGCAGCTTGGCCTCCGGCGAGCAGTACTTC
. TRBJ2-3 once TRBV6-5 CASSFTDTDTQYF TGTGCCAGCAGTTTTACAGACACAGATACGCAGTATTTT
. TRBJ2-1 few TRBV9 CASSEGSGLTPEQFF TGTGCCAGCAGTGAGGGAAGCGGGTTAACCCCTGAGCAGTTCTTC
TRBD2 TRBJ2-1 . TRBV27 CASSSIGETDERESFF TGTGCCAGCAGCTCCATAGGTGAGACCGACGAGCGGGAAAGCTTCTTC
TRBD1 TRBJ2-5 . TRBV28 CASSSRGQAREETQYF TGTGCCAGCAGTTCTCGGGGACAGGCGCGGGAAGAGACCCAGTACTTC
. TRBJ2-7 . TRBV4-1 CASSQVWGDREQYF TGCGCCAGCAGCCAGGTATGGGGGGACCGGGAGCAGTACTTC
TRBD2 TRBJ2-7 . TRBV7-2 CASSLGGLVAGGGKQYF TGTGCCAGCAGCTTAGGGGGTTTGGTAGCGGGTGGTGGAAAGCAGTACTTC
TRBD2 TRBJ2-1 . TRBV30 CAWNGGASGLYNEQFF TGTGCCTGGAACGGGGGGGCTAGCGGACTGTACAATGAGCAGTTCTTC
. TRBJ1-2 . TRBV29-1 CSVVHFVSGRGGYTF TGCAGCGTTGTTCACTTTGTTTCGGGGCGGGGTGGCTACACCTTC
. TRBJ2-4 . TRBV2 CASSRSIAKNIQYF TGTGCCAGCAGTCGGAGCATAGCCAAAAACATTCAGTACTTC
TRBD2 TRBJ2-3 . TRBV7-3 CASSSGLAVSTDTQYF TGTGCCAGCAGCTCGGGACTAGCGGTTAGCACAGATACGCAGTATTTT
. TRBJ1-1 . TRBV6-1 CASSTQQGMNTEAFF TGTGCCAGCAGTACGCAACAGGGAATGAACACTGAAGCTTTCTTT
. TRBJ1-1 . TRBV2 CASNPQGGYTEAFF TGTGCCAGCAACCCACAGGGTGGGTACACTGAAGCTTTCTTT
. TRBJ1-5 . TRBV19 CASSRPSGRGGNQPQHF TGTGCCAGTAGTCGCCCATCAGGGAGGGGGGGCAATCAGCCCCAGCATTTT
TRBD2 TRBJ2-7 . TRBV7-9 CASSSWRELGEQYF TGTGCCAGCAGCTCCTGGCGGGAGCTGGGTGAGCAGTACTTC
TRBD2 TRBJ2-2 . TRBV6-4 CASSERTSGHTGELFF TGTGCCAGCAGTGAAAGGACTAGCGGTCACACCGGGGAGCTGTTTTTT
TRBD2 TRBJ2-2 . TRBV12-5 CASGFNPLAGLDTGELFF TGTGCTAGTGGTTTTAACCCTCTAGCGGGATTGGACACCGGGGAGCTGTTTTTT
. TRBJ2-5 . TRBV4-3 CASSQLLGALETQYF TGCGCCAGCAGCCAGCTTTTGGGGGCCCTGGAGACCCAGTACTTC
TRBD2 TRBJ2-1 . TRBV5-6 CASSLEGLGTSDEQFF TGTGCCAGCAGCTTGGAGGGTTTGGGGACTAGCGATGAGCAGTTCTTC
TRBD2 TRBJ2-5 . TRBV18 CASSLSGDQLETQYF TGTGCCAGCTCTCTTAGCGGGGACCAATTGGAGACCCAGTACTTC
. TRBJ2-1 . TRBV5-1 CASSLWRVNNEQFF TGCGCCAGCAGCTTGTGGAGGGTTAACAATGAGCAGTTCTTC
. TRBJ2-4 . TRBV29-1 CSVEGTYGAKNIQYF TGCAGCGTTGAAGGGACTTACGGGGCCAAAAACATTCAGTACTTC
. TRBJ1-5 . TRBV9 CASSFHRDSNQPQHF TGTGCCAGCAGCTTCCACAGAGATAGCAATCAGCCCCAGCATTTT
TRBD2 TRBJ2-5 . TRBV6-5 CASSRGAGGKETQYF TGTGCCAGCAGCCGGGGAGCGGGAGGGAAAGAGACCCAGTACTTC